The 7 T cell receptor beta chains below all came from one sample that was sequenced in a study of blood T cell repertoires in COVID-19. The repertoire was sequenced with immunoSEQ multiplex PCR; TCRdb's copy has only in-frame clones and lacks some. Counted here are some 230,000 clones, around 80% occurring once; the ten biggest clones make up 15%. Source material: PBMCs or T cells enriched from blood (not recorded which). Every receptor here comes from a man between 35 and 55 years old who had recovered from COVID-19.

The CDR3 spells CASSQVGGGNQPQHF. In nucleotides, the CDR3 is TGTGCCAGCAGCCAAGTAGGCGGTGGCAATCAGCCCCAGCATTTT. The chain combines TRBV3-1 (or the pseudogene TRBV3-2) with TRBJ1-5; D is unresolved. From germline, CDR1 is LGHDT and CDR2 YNNKEL (reference sequence). The CDR3 runs to 15 residues. V lost 1 base to trimming and J lost 2 bases, with 9 bases between them.

The V call is TRBV6-6, the J call TRBJ2-7; 8 bases line up with TRBD1. Trimming took 5 bases from V and 1 from J; bases not matched to a gene: 10. The CDR3 runs 16 residues. The germline gives CDR1 MNHNY, CDR2 SVGAGI (reference sequence). The CDR3 DNA reads as TGTGCCAGCAGTACAGGGGGTCAAGAAAAATCCTACGAGCAGTACTTC. Translating gives CASSTGGQEKSYEQYF.

V and J are TRBV7-3 and TRBJ2-5; no definite D call. Trimming stripped 5 bases from V and 1 base from J, with 8 bases between. CDR3 length equals 13 residues. CDR1 is SGHTA and CDR2 is FQGTGA in the germline V gene. The CDR3 sequence: CASSLTVQETQYF. For the CDR3, the DNA is TGTGCCAGCAGCCTGACTGTCCAAGAGACCCAGTACTTC.

This clone was detected only a few times. V is TRBV28 and J is TRBJ1-3; 11 bases are a match to TRBD1. The CDR3 extends over 14 amino acids. CDR1 is MDHEN and CDR2 is SYDVKM in the germline V gene. Unmatched junction bases numbered 9, after V lost 5 bases and J lost 12 bases. CDR3 in DNA: TGTGCCAGCAGTACGGACAGGGGGCTAGTGGACATATATTTT. It codes for CASSTDRGLVDIYF.

Notes on this clone: Other DNA sequences in this sample translate to the same CDR3. Here the CDR3 reads CASSSGTSGSYEQYF. The CDR3 nucleotides are TGTGCCAGCAGCTCCGGGACTAGCGGCTCCTACGAGCAGTACTTC. The J gene is TRBJ2-7, the V gene TRBV7-9, with TRBD2 identical over 11 bases. V dropped 4 bases and J dropped 0; count of bases not matched to a gene: 2. The CDR3 extends over 15 amino acids. From germline, CDR1 is SEHNR and CDR2 FQNEAQ (reference sequence). Filled out from reference TRBV7-9 and TRBJ2-7, the complete variable domain reads DTGVSQNPRHKITKRGQNVTFRCDPISEHNRLYWYRQTLGQGPEFLTYFQNEAQLEKSRLLSDRFSAERPKGSFSTLEIQRTEQGDSAMYLCASSSGTSGSYEQYFGPGTRLTVT.

This sequence joins TRBV28 and TRBJ2-7; D is possibly TRBD2 (5 bases). The V end lost 4 bases, the J end lost 3 bases, and 13 bases lay between the germline ends. CDR3 length equals 14 residues. CDR1 MDHEN and CDR2 SYDVKM come from the germline V gene. Here the CDR3 DNA reads TGTGCCAGCAGTTACCCCGCGGGTGGCTACGAGCAGTACTTC. Its protein is CASSYPAGGYEQYF. The variable domain in full, completed from reference TRBV28 and TRBJ2-7, reads DVKVTQSSRYLVKRTGEKVFLECVQDMDHENMFWYRQDPGLGLRLIYFSYDVKMKEKGDIPEGYSVSREKKERFSLILESASTNQTSMYLCASSYPAGGYEQYFGPGTRLTVT.

The chain combines TRBV29-1 with TRBJ2-7, with 13 bases aligning to TRBD2. Germline V gene lookup returns CDR1 SQVTM and CDR2 ANQGSEA. V lost 6 bases to trimming and J lost 13 bases; unmatched junction nucleotides: 12. The CDR3 spans 13 residues. This chain's CDR3 is CSVEGLAGPPAYF. The CDR3 DNA reads as TGCAGCGTCGAGGGACTAGCGGGACCCCCGGCATACTTC.